These 15 T cell receptor beta chains were sequenced from one sample in a study of blood T cells in healthy people across ages (dated by TCRdb to 2013 to 2016). Library generation was performed with 5' RACE. This sample was sequenced with an Illumina HiSeq 2500. A second roughly 7 to 11 cycle PCR used a sample-barcoded 5' primer and a J-beta primer mix. TCRdb trimmed the raw reads at Q25, called clones with MiXCR and kept productive beta chains. Entries that share a CDR3 protein sequence are merged under the most common genes and DNA. The sample records some 900,000 distinct CDR3 sequences, roughly 43% of which are singletons. 13% of the sample is held by the ten biggest clonotypes. The sample consisted of blood. Source of these receptors: a man aged 25-45 years in good health.

The chain is built from TRBV10-3 and TRBJ2-3, with D perhaps TRBD2 (5 bases). There are 13 residues in the CDR3. The V and J ends lost 6 bases and 0 bases respectively, with 7 bases between them. Germline V gene data show CDR1 as ENHRY and CDR2 as SYGVKD. The CDR3, as DNA: TGTGCCATCAGGGGAGTGAGCACAGATACGCAGTATTTT. Translation gives CAIRGVSTDTQYF.

The chain has TRBV29-1 and TRBJ2-2, with 9 bases aligning to TRBD2. Trimming cost V 4 bases and J 0 bases; bases outside gene matches: 15. Germline CDR1 and CDR2: SQVTM and ANQGSEA. The CDR3 extends over 19 amino acids. As DNA, the CDR3 is TGCAGCGTTGCATCGTATGGGACTAGCAGGGGAACGAACACCGGGGAGCTGTTTTTT. It encodes CSVASYGTSRGTNTGELFF.

The sample holds a few counts of this clonotype. V is TRBV12-3 or TRBV12-4 and J is TRBJ2-5, with D perhaps given as TRBD1 or TRBD2 (5 bases each). V was shortened by 1 base and J by 2 bases, with 17 bases between the two germline ends. The CDR3 contains 17 residues. The chain's CDR3 is CASSLVRGWGIQETQYF. The DNA for the CDR3 is TGTGCCAGCAGTTTAGTACGGGGTTGGGGGATTCAAGAGACCCAGTACTTC.

A few counts support this clonotype. V usage is TRBV20-1 and J usage is TRBJ2-3; 7 positions match TRBD2. J was trimmed by 3 bases and V by 4 bases; bases with no gene match: 7. Germline CDR1 is DFQATT and CDR2 is SNEGSKA (reference sequence). This CDR3 has 14 amino acids. CDR3 coding DNA: TGCAGTGCTAAGGTCCCGGGGGGTACAGATACGCAGTATTTT. Translation gives CSAKVPGGTDTQYF.

The CDR3, as DNA: TGTGCCAGCAGCCAAGGATACTTAGGGGGAGATACGCAGTATTTT. It translates to CASSQGYLGGDTQYF. V usage is TRBV3-1 and J usage is TRBJ2-3; D perhaps matches TRBD1 (6 bases). Germline values: CDR1 LGHDT, CDR2 YNNKEL (reference sequence). Trimming removed 1 base from V and 5 bases from J, with 13 bases in between. This CDR3 has 15 residues.

The chain links TRBV18 to TRBJ2-7, with D perhaps matching TRBD2 (7 bases). The CDR3 length is 17 residues. CDR1 and CDR2 (germline): KGHSH, LQKENI. Trimming shortened V by 1 base and J by 7 bases, and 23 bases separated the two germline ends. CDR3 sequence: CASSPRLWGGIQNEQYF. Here the CDR3 DNA reads TGTGCCAGCTCACCACGTCTTTGGGGGGGCATCCAGAATGAGCAGTACTTC.

This clonotype was detected a few times. The V and J genes are TRBV12-3 or TRBV12-4 and TRBJ2-7, with 11 bases matching TRBD2. This CDR3 has 15 amino acids. V lost 3 bases, J lost 4 bases, and 5 bases stayed unmatched. The CDR3 loop reads CASSLSTSGEYEQYF. The CDR3 region has the DNA TGTGCCAGCAGTTTGTCGACTAGCGGGGAATACGAGCAGTACTTC.

The chain employs TRBV6-5 and TRBJ2-7; D unclear. This CDR3 comprises 16 residues. Between the trimmed V and J ends, which lost 2 bases and 0 bases, there was a span of 14 bases. Germline V gene data show CDR1 as MNHEY and CDR2 as SVGAGI. Written as DNA, the CDR3 is TGTGCCAGCAGTTACCCAAAAGGTTCCAACTCCTACGAGCAGTACTTC. The encoded protein is CASSYPKGSNSYEQYF.

This clonotype has more than one count but fewer than ten. The chain couples TRBV6-4 to TRBJ2-5, with TRBD2 identical over 8 bases. Unmatched junction bases numbered 3, after V lost 9 bases and J lost 9 bases. CDR1 and CDR2 from the germline V gene are MRHNA and SNTAGT. CDR3 length equals 10 residues. The CDR3 is CASSGIPQYF. CDR3 coding DNA: TGTGCCAGTAGCGGGATCCCCCAGTACTTC.

This clonotype came up once. This chain links TRBV20-1 with TRBJ2-2; D may be TRBD1 (5 bases). Germline-derived CDR1 and CDR2 are DFQATT and SNEGSKA (reference sequence). Trimming pared 3 bases from V and 6 bases from J, leaving 20 bases between. CDR3 length: 16 residues. The CDR3 coding sequence is TGCAGTGCTAGTTTATATCCGAGACAGTTTTCCGGGGAGCTGTTTTTT. As protein: CSASLYPRQFSGELFF.

The chain combines TRBV3-1 with TRBJ2-2; 8 bases match TRBD1. Trimming cost V 0 bases and J 3 bases; bases outside gene matches: 12. The CDR3 extends over 19 amino acids. Germline CDR1 is LGHDT and CDR2 is YNNKEL (reference sequence). CDR3 bases: TGTGCCAGCAGCCAAGACACAGCTTCGGACAGGGAGGACACCGGGGAGCTGTTTTTT. It yields the protein CASSQDTASDREDTGELFF. Full variable domain (rest looked up from reference TRBV3-1 and TRBJ2-2): DTAVSQTPKYLVTQMGNDKSIKCEQNLGHDTMYWYKQDSKKFLKIMFSYNNKELIINETVPNRFSPKSPDKAHLNLHINSLELGDSAVYFCASSQDTASDREDTGELFFGEGSRLTVL.

Regarding this clonotype: One junction end disagrees with the germline gene, perhaps due to a read error. CDR3 sequence: CASSLGLPGHRGVGANVLTF. CDR3 nucleotide sequence: TGTGCCAGCAGTTTAGGGTTACCGGGACACCGCGGAGTAGGGGCCAACGTCCTAACTTTC. The chain couples TRBV12-3 or TRBV12-4 to TRBJ2-6, with D tentatively TRBD1 (6 bases). The CDR3 sequence is 20 residues long.

This chain connects TRBV4-1 to TRBJ2-6; D gene ambiguous. Deletions cut 1 base from V and 2 bases from J, with 6 bases between. The CDR3 covers 15 residues. Germline V lookup: CDR1 MGHRA, CDR2 YSYEKL. The CDR3 spells CASSQVFAGANVLTF. CDR3 nucleotides: TGCGCCAGCAGCCAAGTTTTCGCTGGGGCCAACGTCCTGACTTTC.

This clonotype occurred a few times. The rearrangement links TRBV6-2 or TRBV6-3 to TRBJ2-3; no reliable D call. Germline V gene sequence: CDR1 MNHEY, CDR2 SVGEGT. This CDR3 region has 15 residues. V was clipped by 2 bases and J by 6 bases, with 15 bases between them. CDR3 DNA: TGTGCCAGCAGTTACAGTCGCATGCCTACTGATACGCAGTATTTT. Translated: CASSYSRMPTDTQYF.

The chain recombines TRBV24-1 with TRBJ2-1; TRBD1 aligns across 10 bases. Losses at the gene ends were 3 bases for V and 8 bases for J; bases not matched to a gene: 6. CDR3 length equals 15 residues. Germline CDR1 reads KGHDR; CDR2 reads SFDVKD. The CDR3: CATSDMGTGVDEQFF. The CDR3 DNA reads TGTGCCACCAGTGATATGGGGACAGGGGTTGATGAGCAGTTCTTC.